This TCR beta chain came from a study of control samples from healthy donors and cancer patients (TCRdb year 2020). This clone was counted between two and nine times. What this receptor recognizes is not known. No much larger clonotype is one base removed from it; base qualities were not supplied. The method was the immunoSEQ multiplex PCR assay. This is the immuneACCESS table as TCRdb keeps it, with only in-frame sequences that have V and J called. A part of the clones is gone; compared with another copy, unresolved V genes explain less than half, and the rest is unexplained. This sample is represented by around 94,000 clones; more than 85% of them were singletons. The ten largest clones capture about 1.3% of the sample. CDR1 SGHRS and CDR2 YFSETQ are derived from the germline V gene. From its cysteine to its phenylalanine, the CDR3 spans 13 amino acids. Solely the CDR3 DNA is kept, with 39 bases framed from the first base. V was cut back by 0 bases and J by 3 bases, leaving a gap of 7 bases between them.

Sample: blood. The rearranged chain carries TRBV5-1 and TRBJ2-7; TRBD2 could be the D gene, as 5 bases match. This receptor was identified in a woman aged 50 to 65 in good health. The sequenced DNA: TGCGCCAGCAGCTTGGGCGGAGGCTACGAGCAGTACTTC. The translation is CASSLGGGYEQYF.